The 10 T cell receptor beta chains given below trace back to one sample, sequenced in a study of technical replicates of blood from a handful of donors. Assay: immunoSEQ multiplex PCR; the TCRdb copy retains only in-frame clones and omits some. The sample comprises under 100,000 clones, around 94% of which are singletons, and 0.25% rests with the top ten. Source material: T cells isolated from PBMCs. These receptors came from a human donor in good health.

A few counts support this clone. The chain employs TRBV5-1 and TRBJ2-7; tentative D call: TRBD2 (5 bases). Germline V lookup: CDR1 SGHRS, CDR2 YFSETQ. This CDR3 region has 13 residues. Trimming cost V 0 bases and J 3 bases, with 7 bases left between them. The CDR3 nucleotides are TGCGCCAGCAGCTTGGTTACTAGCTACGAGCAGTACTTC. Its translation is CASSLVTSYEQYF.

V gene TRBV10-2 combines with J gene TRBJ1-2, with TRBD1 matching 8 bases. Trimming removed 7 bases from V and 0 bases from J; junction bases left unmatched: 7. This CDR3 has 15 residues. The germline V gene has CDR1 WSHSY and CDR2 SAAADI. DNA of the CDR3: TGCGCCAGCAACCCATCACAGGGGGCTAACTATGGCTACACCTTC. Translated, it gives CASNPSQGANYGYTF.

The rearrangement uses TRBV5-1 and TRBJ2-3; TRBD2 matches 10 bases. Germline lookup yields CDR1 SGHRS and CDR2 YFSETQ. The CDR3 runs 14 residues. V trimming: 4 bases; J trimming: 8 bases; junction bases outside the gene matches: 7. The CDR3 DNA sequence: TGCGCCAGCAGCGGCAGCGGGAGGGCCGGTACGCAGTATTTT. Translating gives CASSGSGRAGTQYF. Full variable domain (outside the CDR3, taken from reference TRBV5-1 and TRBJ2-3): KAGVTQTPRYLIKTRGQQVTLSCSPISGHRSVSWYQQTPGQGLQFLFEYFSETQRNKGNFPGRFSGRQFSNSRSEMNVSTLELGDSALYLCASSGSGRAGTQYFGPGTRLTVL.

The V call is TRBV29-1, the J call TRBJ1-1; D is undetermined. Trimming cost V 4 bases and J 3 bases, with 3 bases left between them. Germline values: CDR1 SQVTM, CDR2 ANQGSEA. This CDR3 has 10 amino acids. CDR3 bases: TGCAGCGTTGTAGACACTGAAGCTTTCTTT. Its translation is CSVVDTEAFF.

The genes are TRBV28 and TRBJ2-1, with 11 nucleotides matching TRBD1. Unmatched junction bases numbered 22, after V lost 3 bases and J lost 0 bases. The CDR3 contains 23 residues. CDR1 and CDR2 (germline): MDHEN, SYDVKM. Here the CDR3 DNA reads TGTGCCAGCAGTTTGGGATTCGTGTTGGACAGGGGGCGCAAAGAGGACTCCTACAATGAGCAGTTCTTC. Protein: CASSLGFVLDRGRKEDSYNEQFF.

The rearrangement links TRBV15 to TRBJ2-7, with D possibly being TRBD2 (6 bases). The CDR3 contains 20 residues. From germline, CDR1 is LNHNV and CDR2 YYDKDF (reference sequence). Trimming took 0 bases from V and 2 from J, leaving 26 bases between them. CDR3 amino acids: CATSRDVSGAGRTLTYEQYF. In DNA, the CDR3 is TGTGCCACCAGCAGAGATGTGAGTGGAGCGGGCCGAACCTTAACCTACGAGCAGTACTTC.

The CDR3 here is CASSGRDGSEAFF. DNA for the CDR3: TGTGCCAGCTCGGGCAGGGATGGGTCTGAAGCTTTCTTT. The V and J genes are TRBV9 and TRBJ1-1; tentative D call: TRBD1 (5 bases). The CDR3 consists of 13 residues. The germline gives CDR1 SGDLS, CDR2 YYNGEE. Trimming removed 7 bases at V and 6 bases at J, with 16 bases between.

The CDR3 region has the DNA TGTGCCAGCAGCTCCGGGTTTAGGAGCGGCTACACCTTC. Its translation: CASSSGFRSGYTF. This rearrangement joins TRBV7-2 to TRBJ1-2; D is unresolved. Trimming left V 4 bases short and J 8 bases short, with 14 bases between. CDR1 and CDR2 (germline): SGHTA, FQGNSA. CDR3 length equals 13 residues. Combining the CDR3 with reference TRBV7-2 and TRBJ1-2 gives the whole variable domain GAGVSQSPSNKVTEKGKDVELRCDPISGHTALYWYRQSLGQGLEFLIYFQGNSAPDKSGLPSDRFSAERTGGSVSTLTIQRTQQEDSAVYLCASSSGFRSGYTFGSGTRLTVV.

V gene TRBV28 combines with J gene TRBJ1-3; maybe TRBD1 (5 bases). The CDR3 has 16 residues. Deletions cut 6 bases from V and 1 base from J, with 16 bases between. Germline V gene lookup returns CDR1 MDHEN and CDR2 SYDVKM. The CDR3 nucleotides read TGTGCCAGCAGACATGGGGGGGGAGTTTCTGGAAACACCATATATTTT. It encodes CASRHGGGVSGNTIYF.

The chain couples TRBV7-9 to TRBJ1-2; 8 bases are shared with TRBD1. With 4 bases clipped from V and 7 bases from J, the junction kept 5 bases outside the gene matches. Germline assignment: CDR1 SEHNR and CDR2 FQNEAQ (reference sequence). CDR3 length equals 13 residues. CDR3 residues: CASSSGQGVGYTF. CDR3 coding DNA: TGTGCCAGCAGCTCCGGACAGGGCGTTGGCTACACCTTC.